Below, 10 T cell receptor beta chains from the same sample are listed, as sequenced in a study of T cell responses to AZD1222 COVID-19 vaccine. The table came from immunoSEQ multiplex PCR; TCRdb's copy has only in-frame clones and leaves some out. The sample shows approximately 80,000 clones, 75% to 95% of them seen only once. The sample in question was peripheral blood, obtained 28 days after the second AZD1222 dose. All receptors derive from an adult who received the AZD1222 COVID-19 vaccine.

This sequence joins TRBV10-3 and TRBJ1-6, with a possible D match to TRBD1 (5 bases). The V and J ends lost 6 bases and 7 bases respectively, with 10 bases between them. Per germline, CDR1 ENHRY and CDR2 SYGVKD. This CDR3 contains 13 residues. The CDR3 DNA reads as TGTGCCATCAGGGACATACAAAATTCACCCCTCCACTTT. Encoded protein: CAIRDIQNSPLHF.

The genes are TRBV10-3 and TRBJ2-7, with 8 bases fitting TRBD1. The CDR3 length is 14 residues. The junction had 11 bases not matched to a gene; V was cut back by 6 bases and J by 7 bases. Germline CDR1 ENHRY, CDR2 SYGVKD. The CDR3 loop is CAIRPGQGLIEQYF. In nucleotides, the CDR3 is TGTGCCATCAGACCCGGACAGGGCCTGATAGAGCAGTACTTC.

The chain combines TRBV12-3 or TRBV12-4 with TRBJ1-4; D gene uncertain. V was trimmed by 4 bases and J by 8 bases, leaving 11 bases between them. The CDR3 spans 13 residues. The CDR3 protein is CASSSLRTEKLFF. CDR3 nucleotide sequence: TGTGCCAGCAGTTCCTTGAGGACGGAAAAACTGTTTTTT.

The chain has TRBV2 and TRBJ1-3; D call uncertain. Trimming cost V 5 bases and J 2 bases, with 13 bases left between them. Germline CDR1 and CDR2: SNHLY and FYNNEI. CDR3 length: 15 residues. The CDR3 DNA reads TGTGCCAGCAGTTCCTCCAGATCTACTGGAAACACCATATATTTT. This encodes CASSSSRSTGNTIYF.

The rearrangement joins TRBV7-3 to TRBJ1-1; D is possibly TRBD1 (5 bases). V was clipped by 6 bases and J by 1 base, with 27 bases between them. Germline CDR1 is SGHTA and CDR2 is FQGTGA. The CDR3 covers 19 residues. The chain's CDR3 is CASRSGARGVGISNTEAFF. DNA for the CDR3: TGTGCCAGCAGGTCCGGCGCGAGGGGAGTGGGAATTTCGAACACTGAAGCTTTCTTT.

The genes are TRBV29-1 and TRBJ2-7; no firm D call. Trimming removed 3 bases from V and 4 bases from J, with 16 bases in between. The CDR3 loop spans 14 amino acids. CDR1 is SQVTM, CDR2 ANQGSEA, per germline. DNA for the CDR3: TGCAGCGTTGACACGCCGGAGTCCGTTTACGAGCAGTACTTC. Translated: CSVDTPESVYEQYF.

This sequence joins TRBV7-9 and TRBJ2-7; 11 bases align to TRBD1. The CDR3 runs 18 residues. The ends lost 4 bases at V and 1 base at J; junction bases unmatched: 12. CDR1 is SEHNR and CDR2 is FQNEAQ in the germline V gene (reference sequence). The CDR3 nucleotides are TGTGCCAGCAGCTCCCCAGGGGGACAGGGGGTTGGATCCTACGAGCAGTACTTC. Residues: CASSSPGGQGVGSYEQYF.

This chain joins TRBV5-6 and TRBJ1-1, with D perhaps matching TRBD1 (5 bases). Germline V lookup: CDR1 SGHDT, CDR2 YYEEEE. The CDR3 is 15 amino acids. Deletions cut 4 bases from V and 1 base from J, with 14 bases between. CDR3: CASSTRGWGNTEAFF. The CDR3 nucleotides are TGTGCCAGCAGCACTAGGGGTTGGGGGAACACTGAAGCTTTCTTT.

This clone has more than one count but fewer than ten. V usage is TRBV27 and J usage is TRBJ2-3, with D perhaps TRBD1 (5 bases). Germline V gene data show CDR1 as MNHEY and CDR2 as SMNVEV (reference sequence). Trimming shortened V by 5 bases and J by 5 bases, and 14 bases separated the two germline ends. This CDR3 contains 14 residues. The chain's CDR3 is CASSEAREEDTQYF. CDR3 in DNA: TGTGCCAGCAGTGAGGCCAGGGAAGAAGATACGCAGTATTTT.

The chain couples TRBV5-1 to TRBJ1-2; 8 nucleotides line up with TRBD1. V shed 4 bases and J 8 bases; nucleotides not matched to a gene: 7. The CDR3 has 13 residues. Germline V gene data show CDR1 as SGHRS and CDR2 as YFSETQ. The CDR3 reads CASSKDRASGYTF. The DNA of the CDR3 is TGCGCCAGCAGCAAGGACAGGGCGAGCGGCTACACCTTC.